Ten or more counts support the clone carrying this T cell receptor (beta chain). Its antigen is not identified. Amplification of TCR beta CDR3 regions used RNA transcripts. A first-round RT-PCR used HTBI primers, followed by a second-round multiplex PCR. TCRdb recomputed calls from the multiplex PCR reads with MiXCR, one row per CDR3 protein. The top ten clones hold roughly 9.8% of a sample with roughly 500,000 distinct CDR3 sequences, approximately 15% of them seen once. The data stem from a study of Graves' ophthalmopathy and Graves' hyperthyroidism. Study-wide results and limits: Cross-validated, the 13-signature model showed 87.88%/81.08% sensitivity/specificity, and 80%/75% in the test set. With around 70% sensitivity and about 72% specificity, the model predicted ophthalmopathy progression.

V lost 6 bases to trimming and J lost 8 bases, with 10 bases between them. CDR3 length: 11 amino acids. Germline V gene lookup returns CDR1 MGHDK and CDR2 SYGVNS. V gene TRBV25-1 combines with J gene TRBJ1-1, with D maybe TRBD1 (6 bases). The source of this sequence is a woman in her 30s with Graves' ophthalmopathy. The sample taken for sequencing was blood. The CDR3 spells CASRFTGEAFF. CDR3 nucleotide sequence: TGTGCCAGCAGATTTACAGGGGAAGCTTTCTTT.